Listed here are 19 T cell receptor beta chains from one sample, sequenced in a study of blood T cell repertoires in COVID-19 (dated by TCRdb to the early 2020s). Preparation of the library involved the immunoSEQ multiplex PCR assay. TCRdb took over this immuneACCESS table, retaining in-frame rearrangements with V and J assigned. Such tables are incomplete; in checked studies, under half of the missing clones stem from an unresolved V gene, and the remainder is unexplained. The sample table lists almost 250,000 clones, approximately 90% of them with a count of one. The leading ten clones occupy approximately 4.1% of the sample. Sequenced material: PBMCs or T cells enriched from blood (not recorded which). Every receptor here comes from a woman in her thirties who had recovered from COVID-19.

CDR3 sequence reads: CASSQDGRGIQETQYF. The CDR3 DNA reads TGCGCCAGCAGCCAAGACGGCAGGGGGATCCAAGAGACCCAGTACTTC. This chain joins TRBV4-3 and TRBJ2-5, with 7 bases fitting TRBD1. The CDR3 is 16 amino acids. Germline CDR1 is LGHNA and CDR2 is YSLEER. J gave up 1 base and V 0 bases, and 5 bases lay outside the gene matches.

This clone was seen a single time. The V call is TRBV7-3, the J call TRBJ1-1; TRBD1 might be the D (6 bases). The CDR3 totals 17 residues. Germline lookup yields CDR1 SGHTA and CDR2 FQGTGA. V shed 5 bases and J shed 1 base, with 20 bases lying between them. CDR3 region: CASSRSWGWTENTEAFF. CDR3 nucleotide sequence: TGTGCCAGCAGCCGTAGTTGGGGATGGACAGAGAACACTGAAGCTTTCTTT.

The rearrangement uses TRBV10-3 and TRBJ1-3; possible D gene TRBD1, 5 bases. V gave up 3 bases and J gave up 4 bases, with 13 bases separating them. This CDR3 contains 15 residues. CDR1 is ENHRY, CDR2 SYGVKD, per germline. CDR3 loop: CAISEQSGSGNTIYF. As DNA, the CDR3 is TGTGCCATCAGTGAACAATCAGGGTCGGGAAACACCATATATTTT.

The genes are TRBV28 and TRBJ2-7, with unresolved D. This CDR3 region has 11 residues. V was trimmed by 2 bases and J by 10 bases, leaving 9 bases between them. Germline V gene data show CDR1 as MDHEN and CDR2 as SYDVKM. CDR3 protein: CASSLTPLQYF. CDR3 bases: TGTGCCAGCAGTTTAACCCCCCTACAGTACTTC.

This rearrangement joins TRBV11-2 to TRBJ2-1, with TRBD2 identical over 8 bases. This CDR3 spans 16 amino acids. The ends lost 0 bases at V and 5 bases at J; junction bases unmatched: 6. Looked up from germline, CDR1 is SGHAT and CDR2 is FQNNGV. The CDR3 DNA is TGTGCCAGCAGCTTAGATGAGCGGGAGTGGAACAATGAGCAGTTCTTC. This gives the protein CASSLDEREWNNEQFF.

This chain joins TRBV5-1 and TRBJ1-6; 7 nucleotides line up with TRBD1. The CDR3 consists of 15 residues. J lost 7 bases, V lost 4 bases, and 8 bases had no gene match. Germline V CDR1 and CDR2: SGHRS, YFSETQ. In nucleotides, the CDR3 is TGCGCCAGCAGCCCCGCGGGACAGCGGAATTCACCCCTCCACTTT. Translating it yields CASSPAGQRNSPLHF.

J is TRBJ2-7 and V is TRBV4-3; D is ambiguous. V lost 2 bases and J 3 bases, leaving 8 bases between the germline ends. The V gene's germline CDR1 is LGHNA and CDR2 YSLEER. CDR3 length equals 13 residues. The CDR3 protein is CASSQTWSYEQYF. CDR3 sequence (DNA): TGCGCCAGCAGCCAAACTTGGAGCTACGAGCAGTACTTC.

Details on this clone: Other DNA sequences in the sample encode the same CDR3. V and J are TRBV9 and TRBJ2-3; possible D gene TRBD2, 6 bases. Germline V CDR1 and CDR2: SGDLS, YYNGEE. This CDR3 is built from 17 residues. V lost 0 bases, J lost 4 bases, and 18 bases lay in between. The DNA for the CDR3 is TGTGCCAGCAGCGTAGTTCCGTCCGGGAGAGGGGCAGATACGCAGTATTTT. Translating gives CASSVVPSGRGADTQYF.

This sequence joins TRBV19 and TRBJ1-5; D is perhaps TRBD1 (5 bases). The germline CDR1 and CDR2 sequences are LNHDA and SQIVND (reference sequence). Between the trimmed V and J ends, which lost 0 bases and 2 bases, there was a span of 11 bases. This CDR3 has 16 amino acids. The CDR3 loop reads CASSIDLRGGNQPQHF. CDR3 in DNA: TGTGCCAGTAGTATAGACCTACGGGGGGGCAATCAGCCCCAGCATTTT.

The chain links TRBV16 to TRBJ1-2, with D perhaps TRBD1 (6 bases). V lost 0 bases and J lost 8, with 13 bases in between. Germline lookup yields CDR1 KGHSY and CDR2 FQNENV. CDR3 length: 14 residues. The CDR3 spells CASSQSGAPGGYTF. CDR3 DNA sequence: TGTGCCAGCAGCCAATCGGGGGCCCCGGGGGGCTACACCTTC.

This chain links TRBV24-1 with TRBJ2-3, with 7 positions matching TRBD1. Losses at the gene ends were 5 bases for V and 2 bases for J; bases not matched to a gene: 6. The CDR3 covers 15 residues. Germline V gene lookup returns CDR1 KGHDR and CDR2 SFDVKD. DNA for the CDR3: TGTGCCACCAGTGTTAGACAGGGCCACACAGATACGCAGTATTTT. As protein: CATSVRQGHTDTQYF.

The V call is TRBV7-3, the J call TRBJ1-6; 7 positions match TRBD1. CDR3 length: 14 amino acids. Trimming took 4 bases from V and 10 from J; bases not matched to a gene: 7. Germline CDR1 reads SGHTA; CDR2 reads FQGTGA. CDR3 bases: TGTGCCAGCAGCTCGACAGGGCGAGGATCACCCCTCCACTTT. Protein product: CASSSTGRGSPLHF.

V usage is TRBV30 and J usage is TRBJ2-1; D is perhaps TRBD1 (6 bases). This CDR3 spans 13 amino acids. Germline V gene lookup returns CDR1 GTSNPN and CDR2 SVGIG (reference sequence). V was clipped by 3 bases and J by 6 bases, with 12 bases between them. CDR3 in amino acids: CAWSPRGGNEQFF. The CDR3 coding sequence is TGTGCCTGGAGCCCCCGAGGGGGCAATGAGCAGTTCTTC.

The table lists this clone with a count of one. The gene calls are TRBV11-2 and TRBJ1-5, with TRBD1 matching over 7 bases. V gave up 5 bases and J gave up 1 base; unmatched junction bases: 5. The CDR3 totals 15 residues. CDR1 and CDR2 (germline): SGHAT, FQNNGV. CDR3: CASSKEGASNQPQHF. CDR3 sequence (DNA): TGTGCCAGCAGCAAAGAGGGGGCGAGCAATCAGCCCCAGCATTTT. Drawing the rest from reference TRBV11-2 and TRBJ1-5, the complete variable domain is EAGVAQSPRYKIIEKRQSVAFWCNPISGHATLYWYQQILGQGPKLLIQFQNNGVVDDSQLPKDRFSAERLKGVDSTLKIQPAKLEDSAVYLCASSKEGASNQPQHFGDGTRLSIL.

The rearrangement links TRBV7-2 to TRBJ1-3, with 7 bases matching TRBD1. Germline-derived CDR1 and CDR2 are SGHTA and FQGNSA. This CDR3 has 14 amino acids. After removal of 4 bases from V and 2 bases from J, the junction contained 2 bases not matched to a gene. The CDR3 loop reads CASSSTGTGNTIYF. DNA for the CDR3: TGTGCCAGCAGCTCGACAGGGACTGGAAACACCATATATTTT.

The chain joins TRBV28 to TRBJ2-6; 7 nucleotides align to TRBD1. V shed 7 bases and J 0 bases; nucleotides not matched to a gene: 3. The germline CDR1 and CDR2 sequences are MDHEN and SYDVKM. This CDR3 is 15 amino acids long. The DNA for the CDR3 is TGTGCCAGCATCAGACAGGGCTCTGGGGCCAACGTCCTGACTTTC. It codes for CASIRQGSGANVLTF.

V and J are TRBV4-2 and TRBJ1-5; D possibly corresponds to TRBD1 (5 bases). The length of the CDR3 is 14 residues. Germline-derived CDR1 and CDR2 are LGHNA and YNFKEQ. Trimming removed 1 base from V and 4 bases from J, with 8 bases in between. The CDR3 protein is CASSQAQGNQPQHF. DNA of the CDR3: TGTGCCAGCAGCCAAGCCCAGGGTAATCAGCCCCAGCATTTT.

The chain employs TRBV12-3 or TRBV12-4 and TRBJ1-5, with D perhaps TRBD1 (5 bases). The CDR3 spans 13 residues. V gave up 3 bases and J gave up 7 bases, with 10 bases separating them. CDR3 DNA: TGTGCCAGCAGTTTCAGGGAATTCCAGCCCCAGCATTTT. Translation gives CASSFREFQPQHF.

The V call is TRBV7-8, the J call TRBJ2-3; the match to TRBD1 covers 11 bases. The CDR3 is 17 residues long. With V trimmed by 1 base and J by 2 bases, 5 bases remained unmatched. Per germline, CDR1 SGHVS and CDR2 FQNEAQ. CDR3 DNA sequence: TGTGCCAGCAGCTTAGTCGGGACAGGGGGGGTCACAGATACGCAGTATTTT. This codes for CASSLVGTGGVTDTQYF.